Below, 25 T cell receptor beta chains from the same sample are listed, as sequenced in a study of PD-L1 blockade in urothelial cancer. Libraries were prepared by immunoSEQ multiplex PCR; TCRdb keeps only in-frame clonotypes and omits some of them. In the table there are 50,000 to 55,000 clones, around 72% of which are singletons. Time point of the sample: pretreatment peripheral blood. Sequencing was performed on PBMCs, taken around atezolizumab (anti-PD-L1) treatment. The receptors come from an older man with urothelial cancer.

The rearrangement links TRBV6-1 to TRBJ1-6; 9 bases are shared with TRBD1. CDR3 length: 16 residues. J lost 7 bases, V lost 4 bases, and 8 bases had no gene match. Germline assignment: CDR1 MNHNS and CDR2 SASEGT. This CDR3 is CASSGTTGGPNSPLHF. The DNA for the CDR3 is TGTGCCAGCAGTGGGACCACAGGGGGCCCGAATTCACCCCTCCACTTT.

The chain carries TRBV7-7 and TRBJ2-5; D not certain. Deletions cut 0 bases from V and 3 bases from J, with 8 bases between. The CDR3 spans 14 residues. Germline lookup yields CDR1 SSHAT and CDR2 FNYEAQ (reference sequence). In DNA, the CDR3 is TGTGCCAGCAGCTTAGCACCGGCGGAAGAGACCCAGTACTTC. Protein: CASSLAPAEETQYF.

The chain couples TRBV7-8 to TRBJ2-5; 11 nucleotides agree with TRBD2. Losses at the gene ends were 2 bases for V and 2 bases for J; bases not matched to a gene: 4. The length of the CDR3 is 16 residues. Germline loops: CDR1 SGHVS, CDR2 FQNEAQ. The CDR3 is CASSLRPSGGQETQYF. The CDR3 nucleotides are TGTGCCAGCAGCTTACGACCTAGCGGGGGGCAAGAGACCCAGTACTTC.

The chain couples TRBV13 to TRBJ1-1, with D tentatively TRBD1 (5 bases). Per germline, CDR1 PRHDT and CDR2 FYEKMQ (reference sequence). CDR3 length: 12 amino acids. The germline V and J ends were trimmed by 4 bases and 5 bases, with 8 bases remaining between them. CDR3 sequence reads: CASSSRGTEAFF. Written as DNA, the CDR3 is TGTGCCAGCAGCTCCCGGGGGACTGAAGCTTTCTTT.

The CDR3 DNA is TGCGCCAGCAGCTTCGAACTAGCGGGAGGCGGCTCCTACAATGAGCAGTTCTTC. Translated: CASSFELAGGGSYNEQFF. V usage is TRBV5-1 and J usage is TRBJ2-1, with 12 bases fitting TRBD2. V was clipped by 2 bases and J by 0 bases; unmatched bases: 6. CDR3 size: 18 residues. The germline V gene encodes CDR1 SGHRS and CDR2 YFSETQ.

A remark on this clone: It is unclear where the CDR3 begins or ends on the DNA, so no DNA is shown, and the CDR3 is as TCRdb lists it. V gene TRBV11-2 combines with J gene TRBJ2-5; TRBD2, as called in the table, went unchecked against the DNA. CDR1 is SGHAT and CDR2 is FQNNGV in the germline V gene. The CDR3 totals 15 residues, both ends included. This chain's CDR3 is CASSLEFGEGETQYF.

This clone has more than one count but fewer than ten. The CDR3: CASSPHTSGTGNEQFF. The CDR3 DNA reads as TGTGCCAGCAGCCCACACACTAGCGGGACGGGCAATGAGCAGTTCTTC. The rearrangement joins TRBV11-3 to TRBJ2-1, with 10 bases fitting TRBD2. Germline-derived CDR1 and CDR2 are SGHNT and YENEEA. The CDR3 consists of 16 residues. V shed 5 bases, J shed 6 bases, and the junction held 10 bases outside the gene matches. Full variable domain (remainder filled in from reference TRBV11-3 and TRBJ2-1): EAGVVQSPRYKIIEKKQPVAFWCNPISGHNTLYWYLQNLGQGPELLIRYENEEAVDDSQLPKDRFSAERLKGVDSTLKIQPAELGDSAVYLCASSPHTSGTGNEQFFGPGTRLTVL.

This clone was detected only a few times. This chain links TRBV7-8 with TRBJ2-2, with a weak D call TRBD2 (6 bases). V gave up 5 bases and J gave up 1 base, with 11 bases separating them. The CDR3 consists of 15 residues. CDR1 and CDR2 (germline): SGHVS, FQNEAQ. In DNA form, the CDR3 reads TGTGCCAGCAGCCAAACTAGCCTGAACACCGGGGAGCTGTTTTTT. This codes for CASSQTSLNTGELFF.

The rearrangement links TRBV28 to TRBJ2-1; unclear D gene. CDR3 length equals 12 residues. Per the germline V gene, CDR1 is MDHEN and CDR2 is SYDVKM. With 7 bases removed from V and 8 bases from J, the gap between germline ends came to 12 bases. For the CDR3, the DNA is TGTGCCAGCACAACCGTCGGTCATGAGCAGTTCTTC. It translates to CASTTVGHEQFF.

The chain recombines TRBV5-6 with TRBJ2-7, with D possibly TRBD1 on 6 matching bases. Germline V gene sequence: CDR1 SGHDT, CDR2 YYEEEE. The CDR3 runs to 13 residues. V was clipped by 0 bases and J by 7 bases, with 11 bases between them. DNA of the CDR3: TGTGCCAGCAGCTTGGAGGTGGGGGCAGAGCAGTACTTC. The encoded protein is CASSLEVGAEQYF. Based on the CDR3 plus reference TRBV5-6 and TRBJ2-7, the full variable domain is DAGVTQSPTHLIKTRGQQVTLRCSPKSGHDTVSWYQQALGQGPQFIFQYYEEEERQRGNFPDRFSGHQFPNYSSELNVNALLLGDSALYLCASSLEVGAEQYFGPGTRLTVT.

The chain links TRBV6-1 to TRBJ2-1; D call uncertain. The CDR3 contains 13 residues. V was cut by 0 bases and J by 12 bases, with 12 bases left in between. CDR1 is MNHNS and CDR2 is SASEGT in the germline V gene. The CDR3 region has the DNA TGTGCCAGCAGTGAAGCAGGCGAGACAAGGCAGTTCTTC. Translating gives CASSEAGETRQFF.

The chain employs TRBV9 and TRBJ2-1; 9 bases match TRBD2. Trimming took 4 bases from V and 4 from J; bases not matched to a gene: 15. This CDR3 has 18 amino acids. The V gene's germline CDR1 is SGDLS and CDR2 YYNGEE. The CDR3 DNA follows: TGTGCCAGCAGCACAAGACTAGCGGACCTGCGGAATTACAATGAGCAGTTCTTC. Its protein product is CASSTRLADLRNYNEQFF.

This clone was seen more than once but under ten times. The V and J genes are TRBV19 and TRBJ1-1; D might be TRBD1 (5 bases). Germline loops: CDR1 LNHDA, CDR2 SQIVND (reference sequence). V gave up 4 bases and J gave up 5 bases, with 11 bases separating them. The CDR3 has 13 amino acids. The CDR3 protein is CASSTIGGTEAFF. CDR3 nucleotides: TGTGCCAGTAGTACTATCGGGGGGACTGAAGCTTTCTTT.

Sample share makes this clone medium-sized. The genes are TRBV9 and TRBJ2-1; TRBD1 agrees at 7 bases. With 3 bases clipped from V and 0 bases from J, the junction kept 3 bases outside the gene matches. The germline V gene encodes CDR1 SGDLS and CDR2 YYNGEE. CDR3 length: 15 amino acids. The CDR3 protein is CASSAQGNSYNEQFF. The CDR3 coding sequence is TGTGCCAGCAGCGCACAGGGGAACTCCTACAATGAGCAGTTCTTC.

This chain connects TRBV30 to TRBJ1-1; D uncertain. Trimming left V 2 bases short and J 1 base short, with 8 bases between. The CDR3 spans 13 residues. CDR1 is GTSNPN, CDR2 SVGIG, per germline (reference sequence). The CDR3 region is CAWSPRGNTEAFF. The CDR3 coding sequence is TGTGCCTGGAGTCCGCGAGGGAACACTGAAGCTTTCTTT.

This clone was observed a handful of times. This chain links TRBV7-8 with TRBJ2-2, with D tentatively TRBD1 (6 bases). V lost 6 bases and J lost 7, with 18 bases in between. Germline assignment: CDR1 SGHVS and CDR2 FQNEAQ. The CDR3 loop spans 15 amino acids. The CDR3 nucleotides are TGTGCCAGCAGAGTTCAAAACAGGGAAGTCGGGGAGCTGTTTTTT. Its translation: CASRVQNREVGELFF.

This chain links TRBV6-4 with TRBJ1-1; 8 bases line up with TRBD1. V lost 4 bases to trimming and J lost 7 bases; unmatched junction nucleotides: 5. CDR1 and CDR2 (germline): MRHNA, SNTAGT. This CDR3 contains 13 residues. The CDR3 DNA reads as TGTGCCAGCAGTGTCGACAGGGGCCTTGAAGCTTTCTTT. This gives the protein CASSVDRGLEAFF.

This clone turned up a few times. The gene calls are TRBV11-2 and TRBJ2-1; 9 nucleotides align to TRBD1. V was clipped by 3 bases and J by 7 bases; unmatched bases: 13. The CDR3 runs 17 residues. From germline, CDR1 is SGHAT and CDR2 FQNNGV. The chain's CDR3 is CASSFNLGQGQGNEQFF. The CDR3 DNA reads TGTGCCAGCAGCTTCAACCTCGGACAGGGGCAAGGGAATGAGCAGTTCTTC.

J is TRBJ2-1 and V is TRBV11-1; no definite D call. The CDR3 is made up of 13 amino acids. Germline CDR1 reads SGHAT; CDR2 reads FQDESV (reference sequence). The germline V and J ends were trimmed by 1 base and 6 bases, with 7 bases remaining between them. CDR3 bases: TGTGCCAGCAGCTTAGGTCTTAGCAATGAGCAGTTCTTC. Amino acid sequence: CASSLGLSNEQFF.

V gene TRBV7-2 combines with J gene TRBJ2-4; tentative D call: TRBD2 (6 bases). CDR3 length: 16 amino acids. Trimming stripped 4 bases from V and 10 bases from J, with 23 bases between. Germline V CDR1 and CDR2: SGHTA, FQGNSA. In nucleotides, the CDR3 is TGTGCCAGCAGCTCCCGGTTGGGGCAGGGCGGAGGGATTCAGTACTTC. Translated, it gives CASSSRLGQGGGIQYF.

The rearrangement joins TRBV7-2 to TRBJ1-3, with TRBD1 as a possible D gene (6 bases). Germline assignment: CDR1 SGHTA and CDR2 FQGNSA. The CDR3 contains 15 residues. V was clipped by 5 bases and J by 0 bases, with 11 bases between them. CDR3 sequence: CASSLMDSSGNTIYF. CDR3 DNA sequence: TGTGCCAGCAGCCTGATGGACAGCTCTGGAAACACCATATATTTT.

V gene TRBV11-2 combines with J gene TRBJ2-7, with D tentatively TRBD1 (5 bases). V was clipped by 3 bases and J by 2 bases, with 17 bases between them. The CDR3 extends over 16 amino acids. The germline V gene has CDR1 SGHAT and CDR2 FQNNGV. The CDR3 region is CASSLGQGNRAYEQYF. The DNA of the CDR3 is TGTGCCAGCAGCTTGGGTCAGGGAAATAGGGCCTACGAGCAGTACTTC. Variable domain in full (rest from reference TRBV11-2 and TRBJ2-7): EAGVAQSPRYKIIEKRQSVAFWCNPISGHATLYWYQQILGQGPKLLIQFQNNGVVDDSQLPKDRFSAERLKGVDSTLKIQPAKLEDSAVYLCASSLGQGNRAYEQYFGPGTRLTVT.

This chain uses TRBV2 with TRBJ2-3; 12 bases map to TRBD2. The V gene end was trimmed by 7 bases and the J gene end by 3 bases; junction bases not matched to a gene: 5. This CDR3 region has 15 residues. Germline assignment: CDR1 SNHLY and CDR2 FYNNEI. Here the CDR3 DNA reads TGTGCCAGCAACTTTCTAGCGGGGGGGACAGATACGCAGTATTTT. It specifies CASNFLAGGTDTQYF.

This CDR3 reads CASSAVAGGSYEQYF. CDR3 in DNA: TGCGCCAGCAGCGCGGTAGCGGGAGGTTCCTACGAGCAGTACTTC. The V and J genes are TRBV5-1 and TRBJ2-7, with 10 bases fitting TRBD2. Germline V gene lookup returns CDR1 SGHRS and CDR2 YFSETQ. This CDR3 has 15 amino acids. V dropped 4 bases and J dropped 1; count of bases not matched to a gene: 5. Variable domain in full (rest from reference TRBV5-1 and TRBJ2-7): KAGVTQTPRYLIKTRGQQVTLSCSPISGHRSVSWYQQTPGQGLQFLFEYFSETQRNKGNFPGRFSGRQFSNSRSEMNVSTLELGDSALYLCASSAVAGGSYEQYFGPGTRLTVT.

The count of this clone is one. The chain has TRBV6-6 and TRBJ1-2, with TRBD1 matching 7 bases. The CDR3 spans 15 residues. V lost 6 bases and J lost 2; bases outside the gene matches: 9. CDR1 and CDR2 (germline): MNHNY, SVGAGI (reference sequence). The CDR3 sequence: CASSSPGGTNYGYTF. DNA of the CDR3: TGTGCCAGCAGCTCTCCAGGGGGAACGAACTATGGCTACACCTTC.